This T cell receptor beta chain is drawn from a study of CD8+ T cells in alopecia areata. RNA, once extracted, was reverse transcribed into cDNA for use as the sequencing template. Data came from immunoSEQ multiplex PCR; TCRdb stores just in-frame clones and leaves some out. The repertoire includes about 150,000 clones, roughly 60% of them detected once, and less than 5% sits in the top ten. V was trimmed by 4 bases and J by 2 bases, leaving 5 bases between them. Germline-derived CDR1 and CDR2 are KGHSH and LQKENI. There are 12 residues in the CDR3. J is TRBJ1-1 and V is TRBV18; D remains ambiguous. This sequence originates from a human donor in good health. The specimen was CD4+ T cells sorted from blood. The CDR3: CASSQDNTEAFF. CDR3 sequence (DNA): TGTGCCAGCTCACAAGACAACACTGAAGCTTTCTTT.